The rows below give T cell receptor beta chains drawn from one sample of a study of CD8+ T cells in alopecia areata. The repertoire was sequenced with immunoSEQ multiplex PCR; TCRdb's copy has only in-frame clones and lacks some. In the table there are some 120,000 clones, approximately 47% of which are singletons. Sequencing was done on a sample of NKG2D-low CD8+ T cells sorted from blood. The receptor set was obtained from a human donor with alopecia areata. Both conserved end residues are part of each CDR3. A D gene is named only where the DNA matches it firmly. Clone size is given for some rows only: seen once, a few or many times, or a class if the clone is expanded.

TRBV7-2	NA	14	NA	TRBJ2-7	TGTGCCAGCAGCCTCGACCCAGGGGCCTACGAGCAGTACTTC	CASSLDPGAYEQYF
TRBV29-1	few	12	NA	TRBJ1-2	TGCAGCGTTGAGGTCCAGGGCTCTGGCTACACCTTC	CSVEVQGSGYTF
TRBV20-1	NA	11	NA	TRBJ2-4	TGCAGTGCTAGGTTCAAAAACATTCAGTACTTC	CSARFKNIQYF
TRBV7-9	few	13	NA	TRBJ1-2	TGTGCCAGCAGCTCCTCGAGGAACTATGGCTACACCTTC	CASSSSRNYGYTF
TRBV28	NA	15	TRBD1	TRBJ1-6	TGTGCCAGCAGTGTGACGGGACAGGTCGTGTCACCCCTCCACTTT	CASSVTGQVVSPLHF
TRBV30	few	13	NA	TRBJ2-1	TGTGCCTGGAGCCTCCCCCCGTACAATGAGCAGTTCTTC	CAWSLPPYNEQFF
TRBV28	NA	13	NA	TRBJ2-7	TGTGCCAGCAGGTTGACAGGAAACTACGAGCAGTACTTC	CASRLTGNYEQYF
TRBV5-1	few	12	NA	TRBJ2-5	TGCGCCAGCAGCTTGTCCAAAGAGACCCAGTACTTC	CASSLSKETQYF
TRBV30	NA	13	TRBD2	TRBJ2-5	TGTGCCGGAAGACTAGCGGGGGAAGAGACCCAGTACTTC	CAGRLAGEETQYF
TRBV14	few	11	NA	TRBJ2-7	TGTGCCAGCAGCCAAGGTGGCGAGCAGTACTTC	CASSQGGEQYF
TRBV9	NA	14	NA	TRBJ2-7	TGTGCCAGCAGCGTAGGGGCGGGCACTAACCAGCAGTACTTC	CASSVGAGTNQQYF
TRBV29-1	few	15	TRBD2	TRBJ2-7	TGCAGCGTTGAAGATCACGCGGGGGGCCGGCACGAGCAGTACTTC	CSVEDHAGGRHEQYF
TRBV7-2	NA	11	NA	TRBJ2-4	TGTGCCAGCAGCTGGTTGGGCATTCAGTACTTC	CASSWLGIQYF
TRBV29-1	few	13	NA	TRBJ1-3	TGCAGCGGGATGACAACGACCGGAAACACCATATATTTT	CSGMTTTGNTIYF
TRBV30	NA	12	NA	TRBJ1-5	TGTGCCTGGAAGGGGCTCAATCAGCCCCAGCATTTT	CAWKGLNQPQHF
TRBV11-2	few	15	TRBD1	TRBJ2-5	TGTGCCAGCAGCTTAGGGACAGGGGGCATGCAGACCCAGTACTTC	CASSLGTGGMQTQYF
TRBV29-1	many	14	TRBD1	TRBJ1-5	TGCAGCGTCGGGGACAGGTTGAGCAATCAGCCCCAGCATTTT	CSVGDRLSNQPQHF
TRBV28	NA	11	NA	TRBJ2-1	TGTGCCAGCAGTTTGGGGGTTGAGCAGTTCTTC	CASSLGVEQFF
TRBV10-2	NA	14	NA	TRBJ2-7	TGCGCCAGCAGTGAGTCGACAGGTGAGAACGAGCAGTACTTC	CASSESTGENEQYF
TRBV6-5	NA	15	TRBD1	TRBJ2-2	TGTGCCAGCAGTGGGACAGGGGGCCACACCGGGGAGCTGTTTTTT	CASSGTGGHTGELFF
TRBV29-1	NA	13	TRBD2	TRBJ2-7	TGCAGCGTTTTGACTAGCGGCTCCTACGAGCAGTACTTC	CSVLTSGSYEQYF
TRBV9	NA	14	NA	TRBJ2-7	TGTGCCAGCAGCCCGTGGGACGACGCGAACGAGCAGTACTTC	CASSPWDDANEQYF
TRBV29-1	NA	14	TRBD1	TRBJ1-2	TGCAGCGTCGAGACAGGGGGCGGCAGCTATGGCTACACCTTC	CSVETGGGSYGYTF
TRBV28	NA	13	NA	TRBJ2-1	TGTGCCAGCAGTTTAATTGCCTACAATGAGCAGTTCTTC	CASSLIAYNEQFF
TRBV30	few	10	NA	TRBJ2-2	TGTGCCTTCTTTAACGGGGAGCTGTTTTTT	CAFFNGELFF
TRBV29-1	NA	14	TRBD2	TRBJ2-2	TGCAGCGTCACTGACTGGGAGGGCACCGGGGAGCTGTTTTTT	CSVTDWEGTGELFF
TRBV28	NA	16	NA	TRBJ1-1	TGTGCCAGCAGTCTAGGGCCCGGACAGTGGAACACTGAAGCTTTCTTT	CASSLGPGQWNTEAFF
TRBV27	NA	14	NA	TRBJ2-6	TGTGCCAGCTTAGGACGGCTCGGGGCCAACGTCCTGACTTTC	CASLGRLGANVLTF
TRBV7-7	NA	13	NA	TRBJ1-5	TGTGCCAGCAGCTCCGCGCCCGGTCAGCCCCAGCATTTT	CASSSAPGQPQHF
TRBV7-8	NA	15	NA	TRBJ2-3	TGTGCCAGCAGCCCCTCCGCAGGCATCACAGATACGCAGTATTTT	CASSPSAGITDTQYF
TRBV29-1	NA	11	NA	TRBJ2-2	TGCAGCGTTCTCGACACCGGGGAGCTGTTTTTT	CSVLDTGELFF
TRBV7-9	NA	13	NA	TRBJ2-7	TGTGCCAGCAGCTCCTTACGGACCTACGAGCAGTACTTC	CASSSLRTYEQYF
TRBV30	NA	14	NA	TRBJ2-1	TGTGCCTGGAGTAAAGAATCCTCCTACAATGAGCAGTTCTTC	CAWSKESSYNEQFF
TRBV30	NA	12	NA	TRBJ2-2	TGTGCCTGGAGTGCGGACACCGGGGAGCTGTTTTTT	CAWSADTGELFF
TRBV29-1	NA	13	NA	TRBJ2-1	TGCAGCGTTGAAGGTGGGGCTTCCAATGAGCAGTTCTTC	CSVEGGASNEQFF
TRBV27	NA	13	NA	TRBJ2-7	TGTGCCAGCAGTTTCAGGAGCTCCTACGAGCAGTACTTC	CASSFRSSYEQYF
TRBV29-1	NA	11	NA	TRBJ1-2	TGCAGCGTTGAAGTGGAGGATGGCTACACCTTC	CSVEVEDGYTF
TRBV23-1	once	18	TRBD2	TRBJ2-3	TGCGCCAGCAGTCACTGGACTAGCGGGAGGGCCGCGTTCGATACGCAGTATTTT	CASSHWTSGRAAFDTQYF
TRBV28	few	12	NA	TRBJ2-7	TGTGCCAGCACTGTCGGATCCTACGAGCAGTACTTC	CASTVGSYEQYF
TRBV7-2	few	13	TRBD1	TRBJ1-5	TGTGCCAGCAGCTTCGACAGGGATCAGCCCCAGCATTTT	CASSFDRDQPQHF
TRBV7-9	few	14	NA	TRBJ1-2	TGTGCCAGCAGCCACGGAGACGGCTACTATGGCTACACCTTC	CASSHGDGYYGYTF
TRBV29-1	NA	15	TRBD2	TRBJ2-1	TGCAGCGTTGAAAGCGGGACTAGCGGGGCTAATGAGCAGTTCTTC	CSVESGTSGANEQFF
TRBV4-1	NA	13	TRBD1	TRBJ2-7	TGCGCCAGCAGCCCGGGACAGGAATTCGAGCAGTACTTC	CASSPGQEFEQYF
TRBV14	few	12	NA	TRBJ1-4	TGTGCCAGCAGCCAGTTCGGGGAAAAACTGTTTTTT	CASSQFGEKLFF
TRBV5-6	once	15	TRBD1	TRBJ2-7	TGTGCCAGCAGCTTGGAGGGACAGGGGTCCTACGAGCAGTACTTC	CASSLEGQGSYEQYF
TRBV29-1	NA	14	TRBD1	TRBJ1-4	TGCAGCGTTGATAACAGGGGGCCCGAGTTGAAACTGTTTTTT	CSVDNRGPELKLFF
TRBV5-1	once	13	NA	TRBJ2-7	TGCGCCAGCAGCTTGGCAGCTTCCTACGAGCAGTACTTC	CASSLAASYEQYF
TRBV27	NA	12	NA	TRBJ1-5	TGTGCCAGCAGTGCCAGGAGTCAGCCCCAGCATTTT	CASSARSQPQHF
TRBV2	NA	12	NA	TRBJ2-3	TGTGCCAGTCTTTTCATCGCAGATACGCAGTATTTT	CASLFIADTQYF
TRBV28	few	15	NA	TRBJ1-1	TGTGCCAGCAGTCCGGACAGTGAGGGGAACACTGAAGCTTTCTTT	CASSPDSEGNTEAFF
TRBV29-1	few	14	NA	TRBJ2-3	TGCAGCGTCGAGGGGGGGTCAAGTGGAGATACGCAGTATTTT	CSVEGGSSGDTQYF
TRBV19	few	11	NA	TRBJ1-5	TGTGCCCGAGGAGGGGCTCAGCCCCAGCATTTT	CARGGAQPQHF
TRBV7-9	NA	14	TRBD1	TRBJ2-5	TGTGCCAGCAGCGAGGGACAGATCCAAGAGACCCAGTACTTC	CASSEGQIQETQYF
TRBV6-4	NA	14	NA	TRBJ2-4	TGTGCCAGCAGTGGCACGGAGGACCCGGGCATTCAGTACTTC	CASSGTEDPGIQYF
TRBV6-5	NA	14	TRBD1	TRBJ2-7	TGTGCCAGCACTCCGGGACAGGGACTGAACGAGCAGTACTTC	CASTPGQGLNEQYF